Following are 13 T cell receptor beta chains from one sample sequenced in a study of cytomegalovirus exposure and HLA in healthy donors. The primer mix had 60 Vbeta and 13 Jbeta primers. Sequencing was performed with immunoSEQ multiplex PCR; in TCRdb, only in-frame clones are kept and a portion is missing. Altogether around 130,000 clones are present, over 70% being singletons, with the ten largest covering less than 3.5%. Material for sequencing was PBMCs. Every receptor here comes from a woman aged 40 to 50 in good health and CMV-seropositive.

In regard to this clone: One end of the junction fails to match germline, which may point to a read error. V gene TRBV14 combines with J gene TRBJ1-1, with D tentatively TRBD1 (5 bases). Germline CDR1 is SGHDN and CDR2 is FVKESK. CDR3 size: 15 residues. CDR3: CASSQQGGVFTETFF. DNA of the CDR3: TGTGCCAGCAGCCAACAGGGAGGAGTGTTCACTGAAACTTTCTTT.

This chain uses TRBV6-1 with TRBJ2-3; TRBD2 aligns across 14 bases. The V segment lost 4 bases and the J segment 0 bases; nucleotides outside the gene matches: 9. The CDR3 totals 19 residues. Germline V gives CDR1 MNHNS, CDR2 SASEGT. CDR3: CASSASRLAGGPSTDTQYF. The CDR3 coding sequence is TGTGCCAGCAGTGCCAGCCGACTAGCGGGAGGGCCTAGCACAGATACGCAGTATTTT.

This chain connects TRBV19 to TRBJ2-1; D might be TRBD2 (5 bases). V shed 3 bases and J shed 3 bases, with 9 bases lying between them. CDR1 LNHDA and CDR2 SQIVND come from the germline V gene (reference sequence). The CDR3 extends over 14 amino acids. The CDR3 here is CASSISGYYNEQFF. In DNA form, the CDR3 reads TGTGCCAGTAGTATCAGCGGTTACTACAATGAGCAGTTCTTC.

This chain links TRBV4-1 with TRBJ1-4; tentatively, D is TRBD1 (5 bases). Germline-derived CDR1 and CDR2 are MGHRA and YSYEKL. CDR3 length equals 15 residues. Trimming left V 0 bases short and J 6 bases short, with 11 bases between. CDR3 amino acids: CASSQDLGHYEKLFF. The DNA of the CDR3 is TGCGCCAGCAGCCAAGATCTCGGACATTATGAAAAACTGTTTTTT.

V is TRBV11-1 and J is TRBJ2-5; 9 nucleotides align to TRBD2. Losses at the gene ends were 6 bases for V and 4 bases for J; bases not matched to a gene: 12. The CDR3 is 16 residues long. The germline gives CDR1 SGHAT, CDR2 FQDESV (reference sequence). The CDR3 sequence: CASSPTSGLAVETQYF. The CDR3 DNA sequence: TGTGCCAGCAGTCCCACGTCGGGACTAGCCGTAGAGACCCAGTACTTC.

J is TRBJ2-5 and V is TRBV4-1; the match to TRBD1 covers 12 bases. This CDR3 comprises 15 residues. Germline V gives CDR1 MGHRA, CDR2 YSYEKL. V lost 3 bases and J lost 4; bases outside the gene matches: 3. The CDR3 loop reads CASSQGQGAGETQYF. The DNA of the CDR3 is TGCGCCAGCAGCCAGGGACAGGGGGCGGGAGAGACCCAGTACTTC.

The CDR3 spells CASSQPEITGELFF. DNA of the CDR3: TGTGCCAGCAGCCAACCCGAGATTACCGGGGAGCTGTTTTTT. This sequence joins TRBV4-2 and TRBJ2-2; D is uncertain. This CDR3 is 14 amino acids long. CDR1 LGHNA and CDR2 YNFKEQ come from the germline V gene. V was clipped by 2 bases and J by 5 bases, with 9 bases between them.

Concerning this clone itself: Its ends do not fully match the called genes, so a read error is possible. The V gene is TRBV7-7, the J gene TRBJ2-2; D uncertain. CDR1 SSHAT and CDR2 FNYEAQ come from the germline V gene (reference sequence). CDR3 length: 13 amino acids. The CDR3 loop reads CASSLVETGELFF. The DNA for the CDR3 is TGTGCTAGCAGCTTAGTCGAGACCGGGGAGCTGTTTTTT. Based on the CDR3 plus reference TRBV7-7 and TRBJ2-2, the full variable domain is GAGVSQSPRYKVTKRGQDVTLRCDPISSHATLYWYQQALGQGPEFLTYFNYEAQPDKSGLPSDRFSAERPEGSISTLTIQRTEQRDSAMYRCASSLVETGELFFGEGSRLTVL.

This chain joins TRBV7-2 and TRBJ1-2; D may be TRBD1 (5 bases). The germline V and J ends were trimmed by 6 bases and 3 bases, with 14 bases remaining between them. The CDR3 is 14 residues long. Germline CDR1 is SGHTA and CDR2 is FQGNSA. CDR3 in DNA: TGTGCCAGCAGAGGGCTCGGGGGGGACTATGGCTACACCTTC. This sequence encodes CASRGLGGDYGYTF.

The chain combines TRBV18 with TRBJ2-7; 10 positions match TRBD1. Germline CDR1 and CDR2: KGHSH and LQKENI. With V trimmed by 0 bases and J by 3 bases, 5 bases remained unmatched. This CDR3 contains 16 residues. The CDR3 DNA follows: TGTGCCAGCTCACCACCGGGACAGGGGCGTTACTACGAGCAGTACTTC. This translates into CASSPPGQGRYYEQYF.

The rearrangement uses TRBV7-2 and TRBJ1-6, with unresolved D. Germline V gene sequence: CDR1 SGHTA, CDR2 FQGNSA. Trimming removed 1 base from V and 8 bases from J, with 3 bases in between. The CDR3 runs 12 residues. The CDR3 here is CASSLVYSPLHF. CDR3 nucleotides: TGTGCCAGCAGCTTAGTCTATTCACCCCTCCACTTT.

The chain has TRBV19 and TRBJ2-3; 9 nucleotides match TRBD1. CDR1 LNHDA and CDR2 SQIVND come from the germline V gene (reference sequence). This CDR3 comprises 14 residues. J gave up 2 bases and V 5 bases, and 2 bases lay outside the gene matches. CDR3 region: CASSWTGVTDTQYF. DNA of the CDR3: TGTGCCAGTAGTTGGACAGGGGTCACAGATACGCAGTATTTT.

The count of this clone is one. The chain combines TRBV7-2 with TRBJ2-1, with 8 bases identical to TRBD2. Trimming at V came to 3 bases and at J to 8 bases, leaving 6 bases not matched to a gene. Germline CDR1 is SGHTA and CDR2 is FQGNSA. The CDR3 has 14 amino acids. CDR3 in DNA: TGTGCCAGCAGCTTGGGACTAGTTGGCGATGAGCAGTTCTTC. It yields the protein CASSLGLVGDEQFF.